The 3 T cell receptor beta chains given below trace back to one sample, sequenced in a study of cytomegalovirus exposure and HLA in healthy donors. Use of 60 Vbeta and 13 Jbeta primers characterized the PCR. Sequencing used immunoSEQ multiplex PCR; TCRdb keeps in-frame clones, though not all of them. The profile shows about 170,000 clones, 82% of them singletons. The material sequenced was PBMCs. Source of these receptors: a male donor in good health and CMV-seronegative.

This chain uses TRBV7-9 with TRBJ2-7, with 7 bases lining up with TRBD1. Germline CDR1 SEHNR, CDR2 FQNEAQ (reference sequence). The CDR3 sequence is 16 residues long. V lost 0 bases and J lost 2; bases outside the gene matches: 7. CDR3: CASSLARRGQPYEQYF. The CDR3 coding sequence is TGTGCCAGCAGCTTAGCGAGACGGGGACAGCCCTACGAGCAGTACTTC.

V usage is TRBV6-6 and J usage is TRBJ1-2; D gene uncertain. The CDR3 totals 13 residues. The V gene lost 0 bases and the J gene lost 5 bases, with 7 bases spanning the gap. Germline assignment: CDR1 MNHNY and CDR2 SVGAGI (reference sequence). As DNA, the CDR3 is TGTGCCAGCAGTTACTCGCACGAGTATGGCTACACCTTC. Translation gives CASSYSHEYGYTF.

Remarks on this clone: The identical CDR3 is also encoded by other nucleotide sequences in the sample. The gene calls are TRBV18 and TRBJ1-1; TRBD1 is a possible D gene (5 bases). The V gene's germline CDR1 is KGHSH and CDR2 LQKENI. The ends were cut back, 1 base at V and 4 bases at J, with 7 bases in the middle. CDR3 size: 13 residues. The CDR3, as DNA: TGTGCCAGCTCACCACTGGGGGGCACTGAAGCTTTCTTT. The encoded protein is CASSPLGGTEAFF.